The next 16 T cell receptor beta chains were all read from a single sample in a study of CD8 T cells in ankylosing spondylitis. General study points: Roughly eight highly homologous variants made up a TCR beta motif that seemed to typify ankylosing spondylitis blood.

Using its own MiXCR run on the 5' RACE reads, TCRdb lists one record per CDR3 protein. This table holds a few hundred thousand distinct CDR3 sequences, about a sixth found once. These receptors lack a known antigen. The sequencing sample was made of blood, either unsorted or a sorted T cell fraction (not recorded which). The source of these receptors is a male donor with ankylosing spondylitis.

This clonotype appeared a few times. This rearrangement joins TRBV19 to TRBJ2-2; TRBD2 agrees at 12 bases. There are 14 residues in the CDR3. Germline CDR1 is LNHDA and CDR2 is SQIVND (reference sequence). Trimming cost V 8 bases and J 6 bases; bases outside gene matches: 4. CDR3 region: CASAASGGAGELFF. Written as DNA, the CDR3 is TGTGCCAGTGCGGCTAGCGGGGGGGCCGGGGAGCTGTTTTTT.

The chain employs TRBV18 and TRBJ2-5; no definite D call. Germline CDR1 KGHSH, CDR2 LQKENI. V lost 5 bases and J 2 bases, leaving 12 bases between the germline ends. This CDR3 region has 14 residues. The CDR3 sequence: CASSEANQQETQYF. The CDR3 DNA sequence: TGTGCCAGCTCAGAAGCTAACCAGCAAGAGACCCAGTACTTC. Complete variable domain (other parts from reference TRBV18 and TRBJ2-5): NAGVMQNPRHLVRRRGQEARLRCSPMKGHSHVYWYRQLPEEGLKFMVYLQKENIIDESGMPKERFSAEFPKEGPSILRIQQVVRGDSAAYFCASSEANQQETQYFGPGTRLLVL.

The chain joins TRBV27 to TRBJ1-2, with 7 bases lining up with TRBD1. The CDR3 contains 16 residues. Unmatched junction bases numbered 11, after V lost 5 bases and J lost 2 bases. CDR1 MNHEY and CDR2 SMNVEV come from the germline V gene (reference sequence). CDR3 protein: CASSSNWDSANYGYTF. CDR3 bases: TGTGCCAGCAGTAGCAATTGGGACAGCGCGAACTATGGCTACACCTTC.

V usage is TRBV2 and J usage is TRBJ2-7; 12 nucleotides match TRBD1. CDR3 length equals 15 residues. CDR1 SNHLY and CDR2 FYNNEI come from the germline V gene. V shed 6 bases, J shed 3 bases, and the junction held 6 bases outside the gene matches. The CDR3 region has the DNA TGTGCCAGCAGGGGGGACAGGGGGCCCTTCTACGAGCAGTACTTC. The encoded protein is CASRGDRGPFYEQYF.

This clonotype was detected a few times. The chain employs TRBV10-3 and TRBJ1-2; 9 bases align to TRBD1. J was trimmed by 6 bases and V by 10 bases; bases with no gene match: 9. The CDR3 covers 13 residues. The germline CDR1 and CDR2 sequences are ENHRY and SYGVKD. DNA of the CDR3: TGTGCCACGAGTCCCCACAGGGGGCATGGCTACACCTTC. Its protein is CATSPHRGHGYTF.

A few counts support this clonotype. This chain connects TRBV20-1 to TRBJ2-3; 8 nucleotides agree with TRBD1. The CDR3 is made up of 14 amino acids. Germline-derived CDR1 and CDR2 are DFQATT and SNEGSKA (reference sequence). Losses at the gene ends were 3 bases for V and 2 bases for J; bases not matched to a gene: 4. CDR3 nucleotide sequence: TGCAGTGCTAGGGACAGGGTTATCACAGATACGCAGTATTTT. Amino acids: CSARDRVITDTQYF.

The table lists this clonotype with a few counts. V usage is TRBV11-3 and J usage is TRBJ1-5; TRBD1 matches 9 bases. Germline-derived CDR1 and CDR2 are SGHNT and YENEEA. V dropped 5 bases and J dropped 6; count of bases not matched to a gene: 5. The length of the CDR3 is 14 residues. The CDR3 bases are TGTGCCAGCAGCGAGGGACAGGGAGTTCAGCCCCAGCATTTT. Its protein product is CASSEGQGVQPQHF.

This chain joins TRBV15 and TRBJ1-5; no definite D call. Germline assignment: CDR1 LNHNV and CDR2 YYDKDF (reference sequence). The length of the CDR3 is 15 residues. Trimming left V 0 bases short and J 7 bases short, with 13 bases between. The CDR3 bases are TGTGCCACCAGCAGAGATCGTTTCAAGGGCCAGCCCCAGCATTTT. Translation: CATSRDRFKGQPQHF. Supplemented by reference TRBV15 and TRBJ1-5, the full variable domain reads DAMVIQNPRYQVTQFGKPVTLSCSQTLNHNVMYWYQQKSSQAPKLLFHYYDKDFNNEADTPDNFQSRRPNTSFCFLDIRSPGLGDTAMYLCATSRDRFKGQPQHFGDGTRLSIL.

This chain uses TRBV29-1 with TRBJ1-1; D is unresolved. V lost 8 bases and J 0 bases, leaving 10 bases between the germline ends. Germline CDR1 reads SQVTM; CDR2 reads ANQGSEA. This CDR3 contains 12 residues. In DNA, the CDR3 is TGCAGCATTCCAGGCGTGAACACTGAAGCTTTCTTT. Protein product: CSIPGVNTEAFF.

This clonotype has at least ten counts. The genes are TRBV10-1 and TRBJ2-5; 11 bases are a match to TRBD2. Germline V gene data show CDR1 as WNHNN and CDR2 as SYGVQD (reference sequence). The length of the CDR3 is 19 residues. Losses at the gene ends were 6 bases for V and 0 bases for J; bases not matched to a gene: 15. The CDR3 DNA sequence: TGCGCCAGCAGCCTCGGGGAGACTAGCGGGGTGATTAACCAAGAGACCCAGTACTTC. Protein: CASSLGETSGVINQETQYF.

The chain is built from TRBV12-3 or TRBV12-4 and TRBJ2-1; 7 bases are a match to TRBD1. The CDR3 extends over 14 amino acids. The junction had 12 bases not matched to a gene; V was cut back by 1 base and J by 15 bases. CDR3 sequence (DNA): TGTGCCAGCAGTTTAGTTGGAACCGACAGGGCGATGTTCTTC. Translation: CASSLVGTDRAMFF.

The sample holds a few counts of this clonotype. The CDR3 is CSASGAGGVTEAFF. The CDR3 coding sequence is TGCAGTGCTAGCGGGGCAGGGGGTGTGACTGAAGCTTTCTTT. V is TRBV20-1 and J is TRBJ1-1, with 7 nucleotides matching TRBD1. This CDR3 spans 14 amino acids. Trimming took 3 bases from V and 5 from J; bases not matched to a gene: 9. Per the germline V gene, CDR1 is DFQATT and CDR2 is SNEGSKA (reference sequence).

V and J are TRBV20-1 and TRBJ2-7; a possible D gene is TRBD2 (6 bases). The CDR3 consists of 14 residues. Trimming took off 4 bases at V and 2 bases at J, with 15 bases between the two ends. Germline loops: CDR1 DFQATT, CDR2 SNEGSKA (reference sequence). Here the CDR3 DNA reads TGCAGTGCTATGGACGGGAGACCTACCTACGAGCAGTACTTC. It is translated as CSAMDGRPTYEQYF.

This clonotype was seen ten or more times. J is TRBJ2-3 and V is TRBV29-1; 7 nucleotides align to TRBD2. Trimming removed 6 bases from V and 0 bases from J; junction bases left unmatched: 3. From germline, CDR1 is SQVTM and CDR2 ANQGSEA. CDR3 length equals 13 residues. CDR3 in DNA: TGCAGCGTGGTGGGGGGGAGCACAGATACGCAGTATTTT. It codes for CSVVGGSTDTQYF.

The V and J genes are TRBV27 and TRBJ2-3; perhaps TRBD2 as D (5 bases). Per germline, CDR1 MNHEY and CDR2 SMNVEV (reference sequence). The V and J ends lost 4 bases and 2 bases respectively, with 7 bases between them. The length of the CDR3 is 13 residues. CDR3 sequence: CASSSLDTDTQYF. The CDR3 coding sequence is TGTGCCAGCAGTTCACTAGACACAGATACGCAGTATTTT.

This clonotype was found a few times. The rearrangement joins TRBV27 to TRBJ2-3; D not certain. The V gene's germline CDR1 is MNHEY and CDR2 SMNVEV (reference sequence). Trimming stripped 8 bases from V and 2 bases from J, with 11 bases between. The CDR3 extends over 13 amino acids. This chain's CDR3 is CASALGVTDTQYF. Here the CDR3 DNA reads TGTGCCAGCGCGCTGGGTGTCACAGATACGCAGTATTTT.